The T cell receptor (beta chain) under discussion was sequenced for a study of PD-1 blockade in mismatch repair-deficient tumors. In the study overall: All were previously treated, progressing patients with some twelve mismatch repair-deficient cancer types.

Assay: immunoSEQ multiplex PCR; the TCRdb copy retains only in-frame clones and omits some. The sample gives 77,000 or so clones, around 80% of which show up once; about 6% is in the top ten. The CDR3 totals 16 residues. CDR1 and CDR2 (germline): MNHNS, SASEGT. J was trimmed by 2 bases and V by 0 bases; bases with no gene match: 5. Notes on the study in general: Rapid post-treatment expansion, then contraction, generally preceding radiologic response, marked tumor-resident clones.

A remark on this clone: No antigen is known for it.

Every patient had mismatch repair deficiency by PCR or immunohistochemistry. TCRs were sequenced from a few patients responding to pembrolizumab. The V and J genes are TRBV6-1 and TRBJ1-2; 8 bases are shared with TRBD1. Source: peripheral blood, taken 44 weeks after starting pembrolizumab. This clonotype was obtained from an adult with mismatch repair-deficient cancer. CDR3 residues: CASSEAVTGENYGYTF. The DNA of the CDR3 is TGTGCCAGCAGTGAAGCGGTGACAGGGGAGAACTATGGCTACACCTTC.